The rows below give T cell receptor beta chains drawn from one sample of a study of T cells in localized non-small cell lung cancer. The data were produced by immunoSEQ multiplex PCR, yet TCRdb's version contains in-frame clones alone and is incomplete. The sample yields 12,000 or so clones, 80% to 90% seen once. Sequenced material: peripheral blood, taken before any cancer treatment. All receptors come from a male donor at least 60 years old with stage III lung adenocarcinoma. CDR3s include the opening cysteine and the closing phenylalanine or tryptophan. The D gene is left open where the match is weak. Size values are once, few and many counts, or a class for expanded clones, and some rows have none.

D: TRBD2; J: TRBJ2-1; length: 13; size: -; V: TRBV7-2; CDR3: CASSDTGGPVQFF; DNA: TGTGCCAGCAGCGACACGGGAGGCCCAGTGCAGTTCTTC
D: TRBD2; J: TRBJ2-3; length: 18; size: -; V: TRBV7-2; CDR3: CASSLSGGSGWSTDTQYF; DNA: TGTGCCAGCAGCTTATCTGGCGGGAGTGGATGGAGCACAGATACGCAGTATTTT
D: -; J: TRBJ2-3; length: 13; size: -; V: TRBV9; CDR3: CASSVGGYGTQYF; DNA: TGTGCCAGCAGCGTAGGGGGTTATGGTACGCAGTATTTT
D: -; J: TRBJ2-7; length: 14; size: -; V: TRBV6-5; CDR3: CASSYGVAMNEQYF; DNA: TGTGCCAGCAGTTACGGAGTAGCGATGAACGAGCAGTACTTC
D: TRBD1; J: TRBJ2-3; length: 15; size: -; V: TRBV5-6; CDR3: CASSSPGQGAYTQYF; DNA: TGTGCCAGCAGCTCACCGGGACAGGGGGCCTATACGCAGTATTTT
D: -; J: TRBJ2-7; length: 14; size: -; V: TRBV6-6; CDR3: CASSYSGGSYEQYF; DNA: TGTGCCAGCAGTTACTCAGGGGGTAGTTACGAGCAGTACTTC
D: TRBD1; J: TRBJ1-6; length: 15; size: -; V: TRBV6-6; CDR3: CASTARGQNNSPLHF; DNA: TGTGCCAGCACCGCCCGGGGACAGAATAATTCACCCCTCCACTTT
D: -; J: TRBJ2-5; length: 13; size: -; V: TRBV5-1; CDR3: CASSSQLQETQYF; DNA: TGCGCCAGCAGCTCGCAATTACAAGAGACCCAGTACTTC
D: -; J: TRBJ1-1; length: 16; size: few; V: TRBV14; CDR3: CASSPTTRNVNTEAFF; DNA: TGTGCCAGCAGCCCCACCACCAGGAATGTGAACACTGAAGCTTTCTTT
D: -; J: TRBJ2-5; length: 15; size: -; V: TRBV7-2; CDR3: CASNTGGGAQETQYF; DNA: TGTGCCAGCAACACAGGTGGGGGGGCGCAAGAGACCCAGTACTTC
D: -; J: TRBJ1-1; length: 12; size: once; V: TRBV14; CDR3: CASSQDREGAFF; DNA: TGTGCCAGCAGCCAAGATCGTGAGGGAGCTTTCTTT
D: -; J: TRBJ1-3; length: 17; size: -; V: TRBV28; CDR3: CASRRMAGAVLGNTIYF; DNA: TGTGCCAGCAGACGTATGGCAGGGGCCGTATTGGGAAACACCATATATTTT
D: -; J: TRBJ1-2; length: 11; size: -; V: TRBV7-2; CDR3: CASSFAYGYTF; DNA: TGTGCCAGCAGCTTTGCCTATGGCTACACCTTC
D: TRBD1; J: TRBJ1-1; length: 15; size: -; V: TRBV11-2; CDR3: CASSARDRANTEAFF; DNA: TGTGCCAGCAGCGCACGGGACAGGGCTAACACTGAAGCTTTCTTT
D: -; J: TRBJ2-2; length: 14; size: -; V: TRBV5-1; CDR3: CASRGLAGLGELFF; DNA: TGCGCCAGCAGGGGACTCGCGGGACTCGGGGAGCTGTTTTTT
D: -; J: TRBJ2-1; length: 16; size: -; V: TRBV25-1; CDR3: CASRDSGKSSYNEQFF; DNA: TGTGCCAGCAGGGATAGCGGAAAGAGCTCCTACAATGAGCAGTTCTTC
D: -; J: TRBJ2-1; length: 15; size: -; V: TRBV6-1; CDR3: CASSEPGRKNNEQFF; DNA: TGTGCCAGCAGTGAACCGGGACGGAAAAACAATGAGCAGTTCTTC
D: TRBD1; J: TRBJ2-2; length: 17; size: -; V: TRBV9; CDR3: CASSVSDRGSNTGELFF; DNA: TGTGCCAGCAGCGTATCGGACAGGGGCTCTAACACCGGGGAGCTGTTTTTT
D: -; J: TRBJ1-6; length: 13; size: -; V: TRBV7-6; CDR3: CASSRQQGQPLHF; DNA: TGTGCCAGCAGCCGACAACAGGGTCAACCCCTCCACTTT
D: TRBD1; J: TRBJ1-1; length: 13; size: few; V: TRBV4-3; CDR3: CASSQRTGSEAFF; DNA: TGCGCCAGCAGCCAAAGGACAGGGTCTGAAGCTTTCTTT
D: -; J: TRBJ1-2; length: 10; size: -; V: TRBV20-1; CDR3: CSADRQGYTF; DNA: TGCAGTGCTGACAGGCAGGGCTACACCTTC
D: -; J: TRBJ1-5; length: 12; size: once; V: TRBV7-9; CDR3: CASSFGNQPQHF; DNA: TGTGCCAGCAGCTTCGGCAATCAGCCCCAGCATTTT
D: -; J: TRBJ2-2; length: 15; size: -; V: TRBV9; CDR3: CASSSRTAASGELFF; DNA: TGTGCCAGCAGCTCGCGGACTGCGGCTTCGGGGGAGCTGTTTTTT
D: -; J: TRBJ1-6; length: 14; size: -; V: TRBV28; CDR3: CASSLGPGDSPLHF; DNA: TGTGCCAGCAGTCTCGGACCTGGGGATTCACCCCTCCACTTT
D: TRBD1; J: TRBJ2-5; length: 15; size: once; V: TRBV5-4; CDR3: CASSGNRGHQETQYF; DNA: TGTGCCAGCAGCGGTAACAGGGGCCACCAAGAGACCCAGTACTTC
D: -; J: TRBJ1-2; length: 12; size: -; V: TRBV6-1; CDR3: CASSEGLHGYTF; DNA: TGTGCCAGCAGTGAGGGACTACATGGCTACACCTTC
D: -; J: TRBJ2-1; length: 14; size: -; V: TRBV4-3; CDR3: CASSQAGYHHEQFF; DNA: TGCGCCAGCAGCCAAGCCGGTTACCACCATGAGCAGTTCTTC
D: -; J: TRBJ2-7; length: 15; size: -; V: TRBV28; CDR3: CASSLGRHPSNEQYF; DNA: TGTGCCAGCAGTTTGGGGCGGCACCCTTCCAACGAGCAGTACTTC
D: -; J: TRBJ2-3; length: 14; size: -; V: TRBV6-5; CDR3: CASAQGGGRNTQYF; DNA: TGTGCCAGCGCCCAAGGGGGGGGCCGAAATACGCAGTATTTT
D: -; J: TRBJ2-7; length: 14; size: -; V: TRBV6-5; CDR3: CASSYSTGVGKQYF; DNA: TGTGCCAGCAGTTACTCGACCGGTGTTGGGAAGCAGTACTTC
D: -; J: TRBJ2-3; length: 14; size: once; V: TRBV6-1; CDR3: CATSRQVQSDTQYF; DNA: TGTGCCACCAGCAGACAGGTTCAGTCAGATACGCAGTATTTT
D: TRBD2; J: TRBJ2-2; length: 13; size: -; V: TRBV7-9; CDR3: CASLAGNTGELFF; DNA: TGTGCCAGTCTAGCGGGAAACACCGGGGAGCTGTTTTTT
D: -; J: TRBJ2-1; length: 13; size: -; V: TRBV19; CDR3: CASRDRAYNEQFF; DNA: TGTGCCAGTAGGGACCGAGCCTACAATGAGCAGTTCTTC